Listed below are T cell receptor beta chains from one sample, sequenced in a study of sequential checkpoint blockade in melanoma. Sequencing was performed with immunoSEQ multiplex PCR; in TCRdb, only in-frame clones are kept and a portion is missing. The sample has approximately 2,500 clones, roughly 19% seen once. The sample consisted of tumor tissue (inferred from file names), taken from a patient given nivolumab and ipilimumab in sequence. These receptor sequences come from a human donor with melanoma. The CDR3 runs from the conserved cysteine through the conserved F or W. The order of the fields is D gene, V gene, J gene, clone size, CDR3 length, CDR3 DNA, CDR3 protein. A D gene is named only where the DNA matches it firmly. Size is stated for part of the rows, as once, few or many counts, or as a class when the clone is expanded.

NA	TRBV6-8	TRBJ2-3	NA	16	TGTGCCAGCAGTATTCTGACTGGGACGAGTCGAGATACGCAGTATTTT	CASSILTGTSRDTQYF
TRBD1	TRBV19	TRBJ1-2	NA	16	TGTGCCAGTAGTCGAACCCGGGACAGGGGAGGGTTTGGCTACACCTTC	CASSRTRDRGGFGYTF
NA	TRBV25-1	TRBJ1-4	NA	12	TGTGCCAGCAGTGAATACGTTGAAAAACTGTTTTTT	CASSEYVEKLFF
NA	TRBV29-1	TRBJ2-3	NA	13	TGCAGCGTCGGACGGACAGAAACAGATACGCAGTATTTT	CSVGRTETDTQYF
NA	TRBV6-7	TRBJ1-1	NA	11	TGTGCCAGCAAAGCGAACACTGAAGCTTTCTTT	CASKANTEAFF
NA	TRBV14	TRBJ1-2	NA	12	TGTGCCAGCAGTTACAGGAGATATGGCTACACCTTC	CASSYRRYGYTF
NA	TRBV19	TRBJ2-1	NA	13	TGTGCCAGTAGTGTCGACACCTACAATGAGCAGTTCTTC	CASSVDTYNEQFF
NA	TRBV6-8	TRBJ2-7	NA	12	TGTGCCAGCAGTCTCCACGAGTTCGAGCAGTACTTC	CASSLHEFEQYF
TRBD1	TRBV6-8	TRBJ1-4	few	15	TGTGCCAGCAGTGGAACCGGGACAGCTAATGAAAAACTGTTTTTT	CASSGTGTANEKLFF
TRBD1	TRBV12-5	TRBJ2-2	NA	14	TGTGCCAGCGCCGGGACAGCGAACACCGGGGAGCTGTTTTTT	CASAGTANTGELFF
TRBD2	TRBV19	TRBJ2-5	NA	15	TGTGCCAGTAGTGGAGCCGGGACTACACAAGAGACCCAGTACTTC	CASSGAGTTQETQYF
NA	TRBV14	TRBJ2-3	NA	14	TGTGCCAGCAGCCAAGAGGAGGATACAGATACGCAGTATTTT	CASSQEEDTDTQYF
TRBD1	TRBV11-3	TRBJ1-4	medium-sized	14	TGTGCCAGCAGCCGCGACAGGGGAAATGAAAAACTGTTTTTT	CASSRDRGNEKLFF
TRBD2	TRBV29-1	TRBJ2-1	NA	16	TGCAGCGGAACCCCTGGACTAGCGGGGGAACGGAATGAGCAGTTCTTC	CSGTPGLAGERNEQFF
TRBD1	TRBV28	TRBJ2-7	NA	12	TGTGCCACGGGACAGAACTCCTACGAGCAGTACTTC	CATGQNSYEQYF
NA	TRBV6-8	TRBJ2-7	NA	14	TGTGCCAGCAGTGAGCTGGGTGAGGGGTACGAGCAGTACTTC	CASSELGEGYEQYF
TRBD1	TRBV6-8	TRBJ2-3	few	19	TGTGCCAGCAGTCTCACGACCGGGACAGGGGAATCTAGCACAGATACGCAGTATTTT	CASSLTTGTGESSTDTQYF
TRBD1	TRBV6-8	TRBJ2-3	few	15	TGTGCCATCAGCTCCGGGACAGGGGACACAGATACGCAGTATTTT	CAISSGTGDTDTQYF
NA	TRBV28	TRBJ2-3	few	13	TGTGCCAGCCCCCCCCCGAGCACAGATACGCAGTATTTT	CASPPPSTDTQYF
TRBD2	TRBV11-3	TRBJ2-1	medium-sized	16	TGTGCCAGCAGTTCGGGGACTAGCGTTTCTCGTAATGAGCAGTTCTTC	CASSSGTSVSRNEQFF
TRBD2	TRBV11-3	TRBJ2-1	many	18	TGTGCCAGCAGCCCATCAACGACCGGGACTAGGGGCCAGAATGAGCAGTTCTTC	CASSPSTTGTRGQNEQFF
TRBD1	TRBV28	TRBJ2-7	NA	15	TGTGCCAGCAGTTTCTGGGGACAGGACCCCTACGAGCAGTACTTC	CASSFWGQDPYEQYF
TRBD2	TRBV15	TRBJ2-1	NA	15	TGTGCCACCAGTCTAAGGACTAGCGGGGGGATTGAGCAGTTCTTC	CATSLRTSGGIEQFF
NA	TRBV6-8	TRBJ2-1	few	16	TGTGCCAGCAGCGACAATGCTAAGAGCTCCTACAATGAGCAGTTCTTC	CASSDNAKSSYNEQFF
NA	TRBV5-1	TRBJ2-7	NA	15	TGCGCCAGCAGCTTGGACGGACAGAGCTCCTACGAGCAGTACTTC	CASSLDGQSSYEQYF
TRBD1	TRBV11-3	TRBJ1-2	medium-sized	14	TGTGCCAGCAGCCAGGACAGGGGGCAGAGGGGCTACACCTTC	CASSQDRGQRGYTF
TRBD2	TRBV6-8	TRBJ2-2	medium-sized	15	TGTGCCAGCAGGGGAACTAGCGGGGGGATCGGGGAGCTGTTTTTT	CASRGTSGGIGELFF
NA	TRBV4-1	TRBJ1-1	few	15	TGCGCCAGCAGCCCTATCGGTGTCGGGAACACTGAAGCTTTCTTT	CASSPIGVGNTEAFF
TRBD1	TRBV11-3	TRBJ2-1	many	14	TGTGCCAGCAGCCCGAATGGACAGGGTACTGAGCAGTTCTTC	CASSPNGQGTEQFF
NA	TRBV29-1	TRBJ2-1	NA	12	TGCAGCGTGGGGACTTTCTACAATGAGCAGTTCTTC	CSVGTFYNEQFF
TRBD1	TRBV11-3	TRBJ1-1	medium-sized	15	TGTGCCAGCAACAAATTACGGGACAGACGTTTTGAAGCTTTCTTT	CASNKLRDRRFEAFF
NA	TRBV11-3	TRBJ2-1	medium-sized	17	TGTGCCAGCAGCTTAACTGTGGCGGGAAGCTCCTACAATGAGCAGTTCTTC	CASSLTVAGSSYNEQFF
NA	TRBV6-8	TRBJ2-7	NA	13	TGTGCCAGCAGTTACGTGGGAACCTACGAGCAGTACTTC	CASSYVGTYEQYF
NA	TRBV6-8	TRBJ1-5	NA	13	TGTGCCAGCAGTCCCGACGGGAATCAGCCCCAGCATTTT	CASSPDGNQPQHF
TRBD1	TRBV6-8	TRBJ2-1	medium-sized	14	TGTGCCAGCAGTGGCGGACAGGGGGGGGATGAGCAGTTCTTC	CASSGGQGGDEQFF
NA	TRBV11-3	TRBJ1-1	medium-sized	15	TGTGCCAGCAGCCTTTGGGGGGTGGGTAGCACTGAAGCTTTCTTT	CASSLWGVGSTEAFF
TRBD2	TRBV28	TRBJ2-7	NA	15	TGTGCCAGCAGGACTCGGGGGGGGCGAAAGGTCGAGCAGTACTTC	CASRTRGGRKVEQYF
NA	TRBV11-3	TRBJ2-3	medium-sized	16	TGTGCCAGCAGCCACCCAGCCCGGGGGCGGGGAGATACGCAGTATTTT	CASSHPARGRGDTQYF
NA	TRBV5-1	TRBJ2-7	NA	17	TGCGCCAGCAGCTTGGCCCCGGTGGGCAGGAGTTCCTACGAGCAGTACTTC	CASSLAPVGRSSYEQYF
NA	TRBV6-8	TRBJ1-2	few	14	TGTGCCAGCAGTAAGACGGACAGCTACTATGGCTACACCTTC	CASSKTDSYYGYTF
NA	TRBV11-3	TRBJ1-1	medium-sized	14	TGTGCCAGCAGCTTACCCACGGGGAACACTGAAGCTTTCTTT	CASSLPTGNTEAFF